The text below deals with one TCR beta chain. Its antigen is currently not known. Base qualities are not provided; no much larger clone lies one nucleotide away. The immunoSEQ Assay, a bias-controlled multiplex PCR, was used to amplify TCRbeta CDR3 regions from genomic DNA. As for how the authors treated the data: Within the assay, amplification of reference gene primers was used to estimate how many nucleated cells each sample contained. Sequence reads were collapsed and filtered to measure the absolute abundance of every unique TCRbeta CDR3 rearrangement. For each sample, productive Simpson clonality was calculated as the square root of Simpson's diversity index across productive rearrangements. The immuneACCESS repertoire file appears here via TCRdb, limited to in-frame rearrangements. These files lack a portion of the clones; in checked studies, under half of the deficit traces to unresolved V genes, and the cause of the others is not known. D and trimming were read from the DNA, whereas the V and J calls and clone size are those reported in that table. The sample table holds 240,000 or so clones, of which about 88% were seen once. Of the sample, more than 0.95% is held by the ten largest clones.

CDR1 and CDR2 (SQVTM, ANQGSEA) derive from the germline V gene. V ends up 5 bases short and J 5 bases short, with an unmatched junction base count of 7. The CDR3 goes from the cysteine to the phenylalanine over 13 residues. The sequence is cut down to CDR3 DNA, 39 bases in frame from base 1. The entry originates in a study of blood T cell repertoires in COVID-19 (TCRdb year 2020). About the full investigation: Samples from collaborators originated in the United States, Italy and Spain and spanned both the acute and convalescent phases of COVID-19. The material from the prospective study consisted of cDNA or gDNA derived from T cells, B-cell-depleted T cells, or PBMCs. The samples were drawn from the first 160 participants of the ongoing ImmuneRACE study and from 1,254 subjects provided by 6 global collaborators. Subjects who had been exposed to COVID-19, were actively infected with it, or had recovered from it provided the deeply sampled blood TCRbeta repertoires that made up the dataset. Nearly every sample came with metadata listing a de-identified subject ID, COVID-19 status, age in years and sex. Where HLA class I and class II types were available, the types were taken from metadata supplied by the sample provider, not from assay-based typing. The repertoires were released in a freely available public database meant as a resource for research on the immune response to SARS-CoV-2. What the work shows at the level of the full study, not this receptor alone: How much clinical and demographic metadata was included differed by source and by participant, and the metadata was provided uncurated.

Samples from volunteer blood donors who had recovered from COVID-19 were contributed by a second Seattle source. Whole blood was collected in K2EDTA tubes by collaborating institutions according to the institutions' own protocols. For TCRbeta analysis, collaborators shipped samples as frozen whole blood, isolated PBMCs, or DNA extracted from either of those sample types. The receptor was derived from a woman aged 40 to 50 who had recovered from COVID-19. The V and J genes are TRBV29-1 and TRBJ2-3, with 7 central nucleotides matching TRBD2. The source material was peripheral blood. The CDR3 region reads CSVLGGSRDTQYF. The base sequence is TGCAGCGTTCTCGGCGGGAGTCGAGATACGCAGTATTTT.